This T cell receptor beta chain was captured by sequencing in a study of T cell responses to AZD1222 COVID-19 vaccine. Regarding the study as a whole: Only a handful of AZD1222 recipients, roughly six in all, had baseline seropositivity. Donors skewed white British and female; clonal diversity was possibly underestimated. Among spike-specific TCRs, nearly half reportedly target unmutated variant regions.

Clones were sequenced by immunoSEQ multiplex PCR, and TCRdb holds only the in-frame ones, with some missing. The sample has 89,000 or so clones, approximately 90% seen once. The CDR3 is 16 amino acids. CDR1 and CDR2 from the germline V gene are MNHEY and SVGEGT. The V gene end was trimmed by 5 bases and the J gene end by 4 bases; junction bases not matched to a gene: 8. On this clone: The antigen is not known.

Sequencing used peripheral blood, obtained 28 days after the second AZD1222 dose. The genes are TRBV6-2 or TRBV6-3 and TRBJ2-1, with 10 bases that match TRBD2. This TCR was sampled from an adult who received the AZD1222 COVID-19 vaccine. CDR3 sequence: CASSGSGRAWYNEQFF. CDR3 nucleotides: TGTGCCAGCAGTGGAAGCGGGAGGGCCTGGTACAATGAGCAGTTCTTC.